The 3 T cell receptor beta chains presented below share a single source sample, sequenced in a study of OX40 agonist ivuxolimab in advanced cancers. Only in-frame clones appear in the TCRdb table, and some are missing; sequencing was by immunoSEQ multiplex PCR. This table has about 52,000 clones, 75% to 90% appearing once. Here the sequenced sample was CD4+ or CD8+ T cells sorted from blood, taken in a trial of the OX40 agonist ivuxolimab. The source of these receptors is an adult with an advanced solid tumor such as melanoma, head and neck, liver or kidney cancer.

This sequence joins TRBV18 and TRBJ1-2; 7 bases fit TRBD1. The CDR3 has 15 amino acids. The V gene end was trimmed by 7 bases and the J gene end by 0 bases; junction bases not matched to a gene: 8. Germline values: CDR1 KGHSH, CDR2 LQKENI. The CDR3 nucleotides are TGTGCCAGCTACACAGGGGCAGGGCCTAACTATGGCTACACCTTC. This gives the protein CASYTGAGPNYGYTF.

V usage is TRBV28 and J usage is TRBJ1-1; 9 nucleotides align to TRBD1. J gave up 11 bases and V 5 bases, and 9 bases lay outside the gene matches. Germline V CDR1 and CDR2: MDHEN, SYDVKM. This CDR3 has 13 residues. CDR3 DNA: TGTGCCAGCAGTGAAAACAGGGGGCTATACGCTTTCTTT. Translation: CASSENRGLYAFF.

The J gene is TRBJ2-1, the V gene TRBV7-9, with D perhaps given as TRBD1 or TRBD2 (5 bases each). Looked up from germline, CDR1 is SEHNR and CDR2 is FQNEAQ (reference sequence). V was trimmed by 1 base and J by 3 bases, leaving 10 bases between them. The CDR3 has 15 amino acids. CDR3 sequence: CASSLVPGSYNEQFF. CDR3 sequence (DNA): TGTGCCAGCAGCTTAGTTCCAGGGAGCTACAATGAGCAGTTCTTC.